The clone carrying this TCR beta chain was detected many times. Its specificity is not known. V lost 6 bases, J lost 4 bases, and 6 bases stayed unmatched. Germline loops: CDR1 LGHDT, CDR2 YNNKEL (reference sequence). The CDR3 sequence is 16 residues long. In the library, individual cDNA molecules carried attached unique molecular identifiers. A single record per CDR3 protein comes from TCRdb applying MiXCR to the 5' RACE reads. Among roughly 28,000 distinct CDR3 sequences listed, around 4% were seen once. The record originates from a study of early T cells in non-severe SARS-CoV-2 infection. General study findings and limits: VDJdb-based annotation leaned toward anti-spike CD8 responses and missed private and CD4 specificities.

The sample was whole blood. J is TRBJ2-2 and V is TRBV3-1, with 12 bases aligning to TRBD2. The TCR comes from an adult who was a healthcare worker with PCR-confirmed SARS-CoV-2 infection or an uninfected control (not recorded which). The CDR3 spells CASRKLAGGSTGELFF. The CDR3, as DNA: TGTGCCAGCAGGAAACTAGCGGGAGGTTCCACCGGGGAGCTGTTTTTT.